This T cell receptor (beta chain) was captured in a study of blood T cell repertoires in COVID-19. Study in general: Italy, Spain and the United States were the sources of the convalescent and acute COVID-19 samples. T cells, B-cell-depleted T cells, or PBMCs provided the cDNA or gDNA that served as material.

Sequencing was performed with immunoSEQ multiplex PCR; in TCRdb, only in-frame clones are kept and a portion is missing. This table holds under 350,000 clones, roughly 85% found once. This clone was counted a single time. Per germline, CDR1 LGHNT and CDR2 FRNRAP. This CDR3 comprises 15 residues. The germline V and J ends were trimmed by 6 bases and 0 bases, with 13 bases remaining between them. V and J are TRBV12-5 and TRBJ2-3; maybe TRBD1 (6 bases). The TCR was taken from a human donor in a cohort sampled during active COVID-19. What was sequenced was peripheral blood. Here the CDR3 reads CASGRTVSSTDTQYF. The DNA for the CDR3 is TGTGCTAGTGGCCGGACAGTTTCTAGCACAGATACGCAGTATTTT.